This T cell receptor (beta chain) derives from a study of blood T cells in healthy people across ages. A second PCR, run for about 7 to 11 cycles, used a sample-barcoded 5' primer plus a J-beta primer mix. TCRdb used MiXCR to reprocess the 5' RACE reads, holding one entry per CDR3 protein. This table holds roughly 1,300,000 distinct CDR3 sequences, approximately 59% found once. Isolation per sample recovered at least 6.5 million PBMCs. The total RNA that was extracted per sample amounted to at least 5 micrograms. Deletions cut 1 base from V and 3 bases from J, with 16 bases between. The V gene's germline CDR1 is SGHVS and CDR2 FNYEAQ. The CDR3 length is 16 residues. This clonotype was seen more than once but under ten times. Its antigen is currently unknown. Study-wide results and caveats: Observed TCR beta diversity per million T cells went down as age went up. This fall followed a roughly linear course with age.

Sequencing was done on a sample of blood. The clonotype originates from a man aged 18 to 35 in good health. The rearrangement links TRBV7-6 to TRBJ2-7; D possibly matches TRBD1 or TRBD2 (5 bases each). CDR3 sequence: CASSLEPGRVIYEQYF. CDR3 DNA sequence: TGTGCCAGCAGCTTAGAACCAGGGAGAGTTATCTACGAGCAGTACTTC.